This is a list of T cell receptor beta chains from one sample in a study of long-term antiretroviral therapy in people with HIV. Sequencing was performed with immunoSEQ multiplex PCR; in TCRdb, only in-frame clones are kept and a portion is missing. The sample consists of more than 20,000 clones, approximately 86% of them appearing once. The sequencing here drew on unsorted PBMCs, taken 1.9 years after starting antiretroviral therapy. Receptors originate from a woman in her 30s with HIV. Each CDR3 is given with its conserved first and last residue. Each record gives: V gene, clone size, J gene, D gene, CDR3 DNA, CDR3 protein. D genes are given only for firm matches. Size is stated for part of the rows, as once, few or many counts, or as a class when the clone is expanded.

v_call: TRBV2; clone_size: few; j_call: TRBJ1-1; d_call: NA; cdr3_nt: TGTGCCAGCAGTGAAGACACTGAAGCTTTCTTT; cdr3_aa: CASSEDTEAFF
v_call: TRBV7-8; clone_size: NA; j_call: TRBJ2-5; d_call: NA; cdr3_nt: TGTGCCAGCAGGCTACAGGGGAGGGGAGAGACCCAGTACTTC; cdr3_aa: CASRLQGRGETQYF
v_call: TRBV2; clone_size: NA; j_call: TRBJ2-5; d_call: NA; cdr3_nt: TGTGCCAGCAGTGTTAACGAAAGGGGAGAGACCCAGTACTTC; cdr3_aa: CASSVNERGETQYF
v_call: TRBV4-1; clone_size: NA; j_call: TRBJ2-2; d_call: NA; cdr3_nt: TGCGCCAGCAGCCAAGGAAGGGGATTTAACACCGGGGAGCTGTTTTTT; cdr3_aa: CASSQGRGFNTGELFF
v_call: TRBV10-3; clone_size: NA; j_call: TRBJ1-1; d_call: TRBD1; cdr3_nt: TGTGCCATCAGTGAGCAGGGGGCAGGGGAAGCTTTCTTT; cdr3_aa: CAISEQGAGEAFF
v_call: TRBV7-6; clone_size: NA; j_call: TRBJ2-5; d_call: TRBD2; cdr3_nt: TGTGCCAGCAGCTTACTCAGCGGGGGACGAGAGACCCAGTACTTC; cdr3_aa: CASSLLSGGRETQYF
v_call: TRBV9; clone_size: NA; j_call: TRBJ2-1; d_call: TRBD2; cdr3_nt: TGTGCCAGCAGCTCTAGCGGGGGGCCCCATGAGCAGTTCTTC; cdr3_aa: CASSSSGGPHEQFF
v_call: TRBV9; clone_size: NA; j_call: TRBJ1-3; d_call: NA; cdr3_nt: TGTGCCAGCAGCCCGTTCTCTGGAAACACCATATATTTT; cdr3_aa: CASSPFSGNTIYF
v_call: TRBV2; clone_size: NA; j_call: TRBJ2-5; d_call: NA; cdr3_nt: TGTGCCAGCAGTAAGAGAGAGACCCAGTACTTC; cdr3_aa: CASSKRETQYF
v_call: TRBV11-2; clone_size: NA; j_call: TRBJ1-6; d_call: NA; cdr3_nt: TGTGCCAGCAGCCTAATAGGGGGTCCGGGGAGCTCCTATAATTCACCCCTCCACTTT; cdr3_aa: CASSLIGGPGSSYNSPLHF
v_call: TRBV5-1; clone_size: NA; j_call: TRBJ2-2; d_call: NA; cdr3_nt: TGCGCCAGCAGCTTGAGTGGCGAAAACACCGGGGAGCTGTTTTTT; cdr3_aa: CASSLSGENTGELFF
v_call: TRBV19; clone_size: NA; j_call: TRBJ1-1; d_call: TRBD1; cdr3_nt: TGTGCCAGTAGTATAACAGGGGGGGGGAACACTGAAGCTTTCTTT; cdr3_aa: CASSITGGGNTEAFF
v_call: TRBV27; clone_size: NA; j_call: TRBJ2-3; d_call: NA; cdr3_nt: TGTGCCAGCAAGGAGAGGCATCATAGCACAGATACGCAGTATTTT; cdr3_aa: CASKERHHSTDTQYF
v_call: TRBV25-1; clone_size: few; j_call: TRBJ1-2; d_call: NA; cdr3_nt: TGTGCCAGCAGTGACAGGCTCTATGGCTACACCTTC; cdr3_aa: CASSDRLYGYTF
v_call: TRBV7-3; clone_size: NA; j_call: TRBJ2-2; d_call: TRBD1; cdr3_nt: TGTGCCAGCAGCTCTATACCCCAGGGGGCCGCCCCCGGGGAGCTGTTTTTT; cdr3_aa: CASSSIPQGAAPGELFF
v_call: TRBV6-1; clone_size: few; j_call: TRBJ1-3; d_call: TRBD1; cdr3_nt: TGTGCCAGCAGGGATTTCCGACAGGGTGGAAACACCATATATTTT; cdr3_aa: CASRDFRQGGNTIYF
v_call: TRBV25-1; clone_size: NA; j_call: TRBJ1-3; d_call: NA; cdr3_nt: TGTGCCAGCAGTGGAGGGTTTGGAAACACCATATATTTT; cdr3_aa: CASSGGFGNTIYF
v_call: TRBV5-1; clone_size: NA; j_call: TRBJ2-1; d_call: NA; cdr3_nt: TGCGCCAGCAGCCCCGGATGGACATCACTCAATGAGCAGTTCTTC; cdr3_aa: CASSPGWTSLNEQFF
v_call: TRBV5-4; clone_size: NA; j_call: TRBJ1-2; d_call: NA; cdr3_nt: TGTGCCAGCAGCCCGCCCGCTCTGGCTCGGGGCGGGACTGGCTACACCTTC; cdr3_aa: CASSPPALARGGTGYTF
v_call: TRBV7-2; clone_size: NA; j_call: TRBJ2-3; d_call: NA; cdr3_nt: TGTGCCAGCAGCCCCACAGATACGCAGTATTTT; cdr3_aa: CASSPTDTQYF
v_call: TRBV30; clone_size: NA; j_call: TRBJ1-1; d_call: NA; cdr3_nt: TGTGCCTGGAGTTCCGACGCGACAGAAGCTTTCTTT; cdr3_aa: CAWSSDATEAFF
v_call: TRBV7-8; clone_size: NA; j_call: TRBJ1-2; d_call: NA; cdr3_nt: TGTGCCAGCAGCTACCCCGGGGGGCTCTATGGCTACACCTTC; cdr3_aa: CASSYPGGLYGYTF
v_call: TRBV19; clone_size: NA; j_call: TRBJ1-5; d_call: NA; cdr3_nt: TGTGCCAGTAGTATATTATCGACAGGCGGCAATCAGCCCCAGCATTTT; cdr3_aa: CASSILSTGGNQPQHF
v_call: TRBV7-6; clone_size: once; j_call: TRBJ1-1; d_call: NA; cdr3_nt: TGTGCCAGCAGCTTGCCCCCGTTGGTCAGGGCCACTGAAGCTTTCTTT; cdr3_aa: CASSLPPLVRATEAFF
v_call: TRBV7-6; clone_size: NA; j_call: TRBJ2-1; d_call: NA; cdr3_nt: TGTGCCAGCAGCTTAGCGAAGCTTTCCTACAATGAGCAGTTCTTC; cdr3_aa: CASSLAKLSYNEQFF
v_call: TRBV19; clone_size: NA; j_call: TRBJ1-1; d_call: TRBD1; cdr3_nt: TGTGCCGGGACAGTCGGGGGGCAAGCTTTCTTT; cdr3_aa: CAGTVGGQAFF
v_call: TRBV27; clone_size: NA; j_call: TRBJ1-1; d_call: TRBD1; cdr3_nt: TGTGCCAGCAGCGGGACAGCGAACACTGAAGCTTTCTTT; cdr3_aa: CASSGTANTEAFF
v_call: TRBV2; clone_size: NA; j_call: TRBJ1-5; d_call: NA; cdr3_nt: TGTGCCAGCAGTGTTGGGATGATAAGCAATCAGCCCCAGCATTTT; cdr3_aa: CASSVGMISNQPQHF
v_call: TRBV27; clone_size: NA; j_call: TRBJ2-5; d_call: NA; cdr3_nt: TGTGCCACCCGGACAGGAGGGAGAGAGACCCAGTACTTC; cdr3_aa: CATRTGGRETQYF
v_call: TRBV6-5; clone_size: NA; j_call: TRBJ2-1; d_call: NA; cdr3_nt: TGTGCCAGCAGCCGCCGTCCGGATGAGCAGTTCTTC; cdr3_aa: CASSRRPDEQFF
v_call: TRBV5-8; clone_size: NA; j_call: TRBJ2-6; d_call: NA; cdr3_nt: TGTGCCAGCAGCTTGGGCGTTGGTGGGACTGGGGCCAACGTCCTGACTTTC; cdr3_aa: CASSLGVGGTGANVLTF
v_call: TRBV2; clone_size: NA; j_call: TRBJ1-2; d_call: NA; cdr3_nt: TGTGCCAGCCATGCGGACTCCCCCTATGGCTACACCTTC; cdr3_aa: CASHADSPYGYTF
v_call: TRBV7-6; clone_size: NA; j_call: TRBJ2-3; d_call: NA; cdr3_nt: TGTGCCAGCAGCCGCAAATTGGGGGAGAACACAGATACGCAGTATTTT; cdr3_aa: CASSRKLGENTDTQYF
v_call: TRBV6-5; clone_size: NA; j_call: TRBJ1-1; d_call: NA; cdr3_nt: TGTGCCAGCAGTTACTCCACGTCGAGAACTGAAGCTTTCTTT; cdr3_aa: CASSYSTSRTEAFF